Detailed here is one TCR beta chain. These data belong to a study of shared T cell receptors in the human thymus. Generated by immunoSEQ multiplex PCR, the TCRdb table keeps only in-frame clones and is missing some. The sample lists about 610,000 clones, roughly 90% occurring once. This sample was also put to use in a study of human thymus T cells. That report notes: Among the donors, all were healthy Finnish infants having corrective surgery for congenital heart defects. The study used thymus tissue resected during corrective heart surgery. There were highly overlapping thymic repertoires among unrelated individuals, as related research reported.

This sequence originates from a boy under three years old with a congenital heart defect. The sequencing input was thymocytes.

CDR3 nucleotides: TGTGCCAGCAGTTTAAGGGACAGGAGGACCAATGAGCAGTTCTTC. It translates to CASSLRDRRTNEQFF. This rearrangement joins TRBV27 to TRBJ2-1; 8 positions agree with TRBD1. J gave up 6 bases and V 2 bases, and 6 bases lay outside the gene matches. CDR3 length: 15 amino acids. Germline CDR1 MNHEY, CDR2 SMNVEV (reference sequence).